Reported below is one T cell receptor (beta chain). Its antigen remains unknown. This record comes from a study of cytomegalovirus exposure and HLA in healthy donors. Broader study findings: As was reported, the HLA-A and HLA-B alleles of most subjects were accurately predicted from TCR beta sequences. In a later analysis, parvovirus B19, influenza, CMV and Epstein-Barr virus appeared linked to several top co-occurrence clusters. Later genetic work tied a missense DCLRE1C variant to beta-chain V and J trimming. The likely explanation for a cluster of highly shared sequence variants was sequencing artifact.

Use of 60 Vbeta and 13 Jbeta primers characterized the PCR. Sequencing was performed with immunoSEQ multiplex PCR; in TCRdb, only in-frame clones are kept and a portion is missing. The data show approximately 200,000 clones, approximately 80% seen once. The sequenced sample consisted of PBMCs. The clonotype originates from a girl between 10 and 17 years old in good health and CMV-seronegative.

The CDR3 is CASSQDLGAVYNSPLHF. CDR3 nucleotides: TGTGCCAGCAGCCAAGATCTAGGGGCGGTCTATAATTCACCCCTCCACTTT. J is TRBJ1-6 and V is TRBV4-2, with a tentative D call TRBD1 (5 bases). The CDR3 is 17 residues long. Trimming removed 0 bases at V and 3 bases at J, with 12 bases between. Germline V gene sequence: CDR1 LGHNA, CDR2 YNFKEQ.